The 8 T cell receptor beta chains below were found in one sample sequenced in a study of monozygotic twins with cystic fibrosis. TCRdb's table, derived via immunoSEQ multiplex PCR, lists solely in-frame clones and lacks some. The table shows around 36,000 clones, with under 70% occurring only once. The sequenced sample was blood. These receptors were obtained from a girl aged 5 to 17 with cystic fibrosis.

This clone turned up a few times. The chain carries TRBV4-1 and TRBJ1-4; 7 bases match TRBD1. The germline gives CDR1 MGHRA, CDR2 YSYEKL. V shed 4 bases and J 3 bases; nucleotides not matched to a gene: 5. The CDR3 is made up of 15 amino acids. This CDR3 reads CASSPWDSPNEKLFF. The DNA of the CDR3 is TGCGCCAGCAGCCCCTGGGACAGCCCTAATGAAAAACTGTTTTTT.

This clone showed up just a few times. The chain links TRBV4-3 to TRBJ2-7, with 8 bases matching TRBD1. Germline V gene lookup returns CDR1 LGHNA and CDR2 YSLEER. With 2 bases clipped from V and 5 bases from J, the junction kept 20 bases outside the gene matches. This CDR3 is 19 amino acids long. CDR3 coding DNA: TGCGCCAGCAGCCAAAATCTCCTCCCCCAGGACAGGGCTAGGGACGAGCAGTACTTC. It encodes CASSQNLLPQDRARDEQYF.

J is TRBJ2-7 and V is TRBV6-1; 8 bases align to TRBD1. Germline V gene sequence: CDR1 MNHNS, CDR2 SASEGT. Trimming took 3 bases from V and 0 from J; bases not matched to a gene: 4. There are 15 residues in the CDR3. The CDR3 loop is CASSDYRGASYEQYF. CDR3 DNA sequence: TGTGCCAGCAGTGATTACAGGGGGGCCTCCTACGAGCAGTACTTC.

The chain recombines TRBV7-2 with TRBJ2-7, with TRBD2 as a possible D gene (6 bases). The germline CDR1 and CDR2 sequences are SGHTA and FQGNSA. The CDR3 has 13 amino acids. V gave up 1 base and J gave up 6 bases, with 10 bases separating them. DNA for the CDR3: TGTGCCAGCAGCTTAGGGGGACTCCGCGAGCAGTACTTC. Its protein product is CASSLGGLREQYF.

This clone came up a few times. This chain connects TRBV30 to TRBJ1-2; 9 bases align to TRBD1. Trimming removed 4 bases from V and 13 bases from J; junction bases left unmatched: 7. The CDR3 is 11 residues long. Germline assignment: CDR1 GTSNPN and CDR2 SVGIG (reference sequence). CDR3 nucleotide sequence: TGTGCCTGGAAAAGGACAGGGGAGATCACCTTC. This codes for CAWKRTGEITF.

In DNA form, the CDR3 reads TGCAGCGTTGTCGGTAACCCTAGTCGCGACACCGGGGAGCTGTTTTTT. Translating it yields CSVVGNPSRDTGELFF. The genes are TRBV29-1 and TRBJ2-2; the D is unclear. The CDR3 consists of 16 residues. Trimming left V 4 bases short and J 3 bases short, with 18 bases between. Germline lookup yields CDR1 SQVTM and CDR2 ANQGSEA.

The rearrangement links TRBV21-1 to TRBJ2-1. TRBV21-1 is tagged as a pseudogene. The CDR3 is 17 amino acids. Written as DNA, the CDR3 is TGTGCCAGCAGCAAAATCGCCCAGGACCTTCGATTCAATGAGCAGTTCTTC. It specifies CASSKIAQDLRFNEQFF.

The CDR3 protein is CASSLGTGRHYEQYF. DNA for the CDR3: TGTGCCAGCAGTTTAGGGACAGGGCGCCACTACGAGCAGTACTTC. The chain links TRBV27 to TRBJ2-7; 9 bases agree with TRBD1. The length of the CDR3 is 15 residues. From germline, CDR1 is MNHEY and CDR2 SMNVEV (reference sequence). With V trimmed by 2 bases and J by 3 bases, 5 bases remained unmatched.